The 25 T cell receptor beta chains presented below share a single source sample, sequenced in a study of blood T cell repertoires in COVID-19. Assay: immunoSEQ multiplex PCR; the TCRdb copy retains only in-frame clones and omits some. The profile shows 50,000 or so clones, approximately 85% of them singletons. Sequencing was carried out using peripheral blood. Source of these receptors: a man aged 35 to 55 with acute or convalescent COVID-19.

The rearrangement links TRBV5-4 to TRBJ2-3; TRBD2 aligns across 8 bases. CDR1 is SGHNT and CDR2 is YYREEE in the germline V gene (reference sequence). The CDR3 runs to 15 residues. With 4 bases clipped from V and 5 bases from J, the junction kept 9 bases outside the gene matches. CDR3 nucleotide sequence: TGTGCCAGCAGCACCGGGACTAGATTCAGAGATACGCAGTATTTT. This encodes CASSTGTRFRDTQYF.

This chain uses TRBV6-6 with TRBJ1-6; D unresolved. Germline CDR1 and CDR2: MNHNY and SVGAGI (reference sequence). This CDR3 is built from 14 residues. V lost 2 bases to trimming and J lost 7 bases, with 9 bases between them. The CDR3, as DNA: TGTGCCAGCAGTTACGGCGGGCGGAATTCACCCCTCCACTTT. The encoded protein is CASSYGGRNSPLHF.

V is TRBV6-5 and J is TRBJ2-7; D gene unclear. The CDR3 is made up of 15 amino acids. V dropped 6 bases and J dropped 0 bases, with 15 bases sitting between them. Germline loops: CDR1 MNHEY, CDR2 SVGAGI. CDR3 coding DNA: TGTGCCAGCAGAAGAACGGAGCTACCCTCCTACGAGCAGTACTTC. As protein: CASRRTELPSYEQYF.

V usage is TRBV9 and J usage is TRBJ1-3; the D is unclear. Trimming stripped 4 bases from V and 0 bases from J, with 8 bases between. The CDR3 extends over 14 amino acids. Germline assignment: CDR1 SGDLS and CDR2 YYNGEE. CDR3: CASSIASSGNTIYF. CDR3 DNA sequence: TGTGCCAGCAGCATCGCGAGCTCTGGAAACACCATATATTTT.

This chain connects TRBV10-3 to TRBJ1-3; 7 positions match TRBD1. The CDR3 spans 15 residues. The V gene's germline CDR1 is ENHRY and CDR2 SYGVKD. With 2 bases clipped from V and 9 bases from J, the junction kept 10 bases outside the gene matches. CDR3 residues: CAISETDRLLGTIYF. DNA of the CDR3: TGTGCCATCAGTGAGACGGACAGGTTATTGGGCACCATATATTTT.

This sequence joins TRBV5-1 and TRBJ1-6; the D is unclear. The CDR3 extends over 16 amino acids. Trimming removed 2 bases from V and 7 bases from J, with 16 bases in between. CDR1 and CDR2 (germline): SGHRS, YFSETQ. CDR3 sequence: CASSFLRQGQNSPLHF. The CDR3 bases are TGCGCCAGCAGCTTCCTTCGACAAGGCCAGAATTCACCCCTCCACTTT.

This rearrangement joins TRBV5-1 to TRBJ2-1, with 10 bases that match TRBD1. With V trimmed by 8 bases and J by 4 bases, 6 bases remained unmatched. Germline V CDR1 and CDR2: SGHRS, YFSETQ. This CDR3 comprises 14 residues. This CDR3 is CASFPGQGYNEQFF. CDR3 coding DNA: TGCGCCAGTTTTCCGGGACAGGGGTACAATGAGCAGTTCTTC.

This chain joins TRBV29-1 and TRBJ2-1; 7 nucleotides align to TRBD1. The V segment lost 8 bases and the J segment 7 bases; nucleotides outside the gene matches: 8. The CDR3 runs 12 residues. Germline V CDR1 and CDR2: SQVTM, ANQGSEA. CDR3 sequence: CSKADRENEQFF. CDR3 sequence (DNA): TGCAGCAAAGCCGACAGGGAGAATGAGCAGTTCTTC.

This clone has more than one count but fewer than ten. J is TRBJ1-2 and V is TRBV6-1, with D perhaps TRBD1 (5 bases). V dropped 0 bases and J dropped 6 bases, with 20 bases sitting between them. From germline, CDR1 is MNHNS and CDR2 SASEGT. The CDR3 extends over 17 amino acids. The CDR3 sequence: CASSEAWYGGESDGYTF. The CDR3 DNA sequence: TGTGCCAGCAGTGAAGCCTGGTACGGGGGTGAATCGGATGGCTACACCTTC.

V gene TRBV6-5 combines with J gene TRBJ1-5; 10 bases line up with TRBD1. The CDR3 covers 16 residues. The germline gives CDR1 MNHEY, CDR2 SVGAGI. J gave up 4 bases and V 4 bases, and 7 bases lay outside the gene matches. The CDR3 DNA sequence: TGTGCCAGCAGTTTGGACGGACAGGGGGGAAATCAGCCCCAGCATTTT. Encoded protein: CASSLDGQGGNQPQHF.

This chain joins TRBV21-1 and TRBJ1-4; TRBD1 is the table's D call, not checked against the DNA. TRBV21-1 is a known pseudogene. This CDR3 comprises 22 residues. CDR3 nucleotide sequence: TGTGCCAGCAGCAAAGTTAAATGTGAATGTGTTGGATCTGGGCTCGCTAATGAAAAACTGTTTTTT. Translation: CASSKVKCECVGSGLANEKLFF.

This clone was observed a few times. V and J are TRBV6-2 or TRBV6-3 and TRBJ2-5; 8 bases line up with TRBD2. J gave up 4 bases and V 4 bases, and 26 bases lay outside the gene matches. The CDR3 has 21 residues. Germline lookup yields CDR1 MNHEY and CDR2 SVGEGT. The CDR3 loop is CASSFSPPTLFRGGRGETQYF. The CDR3 nucleotides read TGTGCCAGCAGTTTCTCCCCTCCGACGTTGTTCCGGGGGGGCCGGGGAGAGACCCAGTACTTC.

The genes are TRBV27 and TRBJ2-3, with 7 positions matching TRBD1. This CDR3 has 19 residues. Germline V CDR1 and CDR2: MNHEY, SMNVEV (reference sequence). The junction had 25 bases not matched to a gene; V was cut back by 5 bases and J by 8 bases. CDR3 sequence: CASSPKTGWGVGGVGTQYF. DNA of the CDR3: TGTGCCAGCAGTCCAAAGACAGGGTGGGGAGTTGGGGGCGTGGGTACGCAGTATTTT.

The V gene is TRBV5-1, the J gene TRBJ2-3, with 12 bases lining up with TRBD2. CDR3 length equals 17 residues. Germline values: CDR1 SGHRS, CDR2 YFSETQ. V was clipped by 4 bases and J by 5 bases; unmatched bases: 11. The DNA for the CDR3 is TGCGCCAGCAGCGCAGGACTAGCGGGATCGTGGGGAGATACGCAGTATTTT. Translating it yields CASSAGLAGSWGDTQYF.

V gene TRBV24-1 combines with J gene TRBJ2-3, with a tentative D call TRBD2 (5 bases). In germline, CDR1 is KGHDR, CDR2 SFDVKD. The CDR3 is made up of 13 amino acids. With 9 bases removed from V and 3 bases from J, the gap between germline ends came to 12 bases. CDR3 sequence reads: CATSEEVTDTQYF. The CDR3 DNA follows: TGTGCCACCTCGGAGGAGGTTACAGATACGCAGTATTTT.

The chain carries TRBV19 and TRBJ1-1; 9 positions match TRBD1. With 7 bases clipped from V and 2 bases from J, the junction kept 8 bases outside the gene matches. This CDR3 is 15 amino acids long. The germline V gene has CDR1 LNHDA and CDR2 SQIVND (reference sequence). In DNA form, the CDR3 reads TGTGCCAGTACCGTTACAGGGGGCGGTAACACTGAAGCTTTCTTT. This translates into CASTVTGGGNTEAFF.

The V call is TRBV9, the J call TRBJ2-5; TRBD2 matches at 8 bases. This CDR3 is 13 amino acids long. Losses at the gene ends were 3 bases for V and 5 bases for J; bases not matched to a gene: 3. Germline V lookup: CDR1 SGDLS, CDR2 YYNGEE. CDR3 DNA: TGTGCCAGCAGCGGGACTAGCTGGGAGACCCAGTACTTC. Protein sequence: CASSGTSWETQYF.

The chain carries TRBV4-2 and TRBJ1-5; 8 bases map to TRBD1. Germline CDR1 LGHNA, CDR2 YNFKEQ. The CDR3 length is 15 residues. V gave up 3 bases and J gave up 5 bases; unmatched junction bases: 6. The CDR3 sequence: CASSQALTGDQPQHF. CDR3 coding DNA: TGTGCCAGCAGCCAGGCCCTGACAGGGGATCAGCCCCAGCATTTT.

This rearrangement joins TRBV9 to TRBJ2-6; no clear D. This CDR3 comprises 15 residues. Trimming cost V 1 base and J 1 base, with 6 bases left between them. CDR1 and CDR2 from the germline V gene are SGDLS and YYNGEE. This chain's CDR3 is CASSVTLSGANVLTF. CDR3 DNA: TGTGCCAGCAGCGTAACGCTATCTGGGGCCAACGTCCTGACTTTC. The full variable domain, with the rest looked up from reference TRBV9 and TRBJ2-6, is DSGVTQTPKHLITATGQRVTLRCSPRSGDLSVYWYQQSLDQGLQFLIQYYNGEERAKGNILERFSAQQFPDLHSELNLSSLELGDSALYFCASSVTLSGANVLTFGAGSRLTVL.

The chain combines TRBV7-3 with TRBJ2-6, with D maybe TRBD1 (5 bases). Between the trimmed V and J ends, which lost 5 bases and 4 bases, there was a span of 12 bases. Germline CDR1 and CDR2: SGHTA and FQGTGA. The CDR3 loop spans 15 amino acids. The CDR3 region has the DNA TGTGCCAGCAGCCTAGGGGATCCCGGGGCCAACGTCCTGACTTTC. This encodes CASSLGDPGANVLTF.

The chain joins TRBV24-1 to TRBJ2-1, with 7 bases that match TRBD1. The germline V gene encodes CDR1 KGHDR and CDR2 SFDVKD. The CDR3 has 12 amino acids. J lost 12 bases, V lost 4 bases, and 5 bases had no gene match. CDR3 nucleotides: TGTGCCACCAGTGACACAGGGGTGGGGCAGTTCTTC. This translates into CATSDTGVGQFF.

This clone was detected once. This chain connects TRBV6-5 to TRBJ1-5; 7 bases align to TRBD1. This CDR3 has 15 amino acids. Unmatched junction bases numbered 5, after V lost 2 bases and J lost 4 bases. Germline lookup yields CDR1 MNHEY and CDR2 SVGAGI. CDR3 amino acids: CASSYLRQGNQPQHF. CDR3 nucleotide sequence: TGTGCCAGCAGTTACCTGAGACAGGGAAATCAGCCCCAGCATTTT.

The chain carries TRBV6-1 and TRBJ2-3, with 7 bases fitting TRBD2. With 6 bases clipped from V and 4 bases from J, the junction kept 10 bases outside the gene matches. In germline, CDR1 is MNHNS, CDR2 SASEGT. This CDR3 comprises 15 residues. The CDR3 sequence is CASRVRDYVSDTQYF. CDR3 nucleotides: TGTGCCAGCAGAGTCCGGGACTACGTTTCAGATACGCAGTATTTT.

This clone was counted between two and nine times. The chain is built from TRBV7-6 and TRBJ1-2; 8 bases are shared with TRBD1. The V gene end was trimmed by 4 bases and the J gene end by 7 bases; junction bases not matched to a gene: 5. The CDR3 consists of 13 residues. The germline V gene has CDR1 SGHVS and CDR2 FNYEAQ. This chain's CDR3 is CASSSGQGFGYTF. In DNA, the CDR3 is TGTGCCAGCAGCTCTGGACAGGGTTTTGGCTACACCTTC.

A single count supports this clone. V and J are TRBV28 and TRBJ1-5; D might be TRBD1 (6 bases). The V gene's germline CDR1 is MDHEN and CDR2 SYDVKM. The CDR3 extends over 14 amino acids. V dropped 2 bases and J dropped 5 bases, with 10 bases sitting between them. For the CDR3, the DNA is TGTGCCAGCAGTTTACACAGGGATCATCAGCCCCAGCATTTT. Protein product: CASSLHRDHQPQHF.